The present entry profiles one TCR beta chain with its context. Its antigen remains unknown. These data are taken from a study of cytomegalovirus exposure and HLA in healthy donors. Study at large: From donors who were HLA-typed, an early data release held approximately 80 million unique TCRs.

The CDR3 loop spans 14 amino acids. Germline-derived CDR1 and CDR2 are SEHNR and FQNEAQ (reference sequence). V gave up 1 base and J gave up 6 bases, with 13 bases separating them. Points from the study as a whole: In a later analysis, about 17,000 TCR beta sequences were associated with HLA alleles at 0.05 false discovery rate.

This PCR relied on a set of 60 Vbeta primers and 13 Jbeta primers. Some clones are missing from TCRdb's copy, which holds only in-frame ones; the method was immunoSEQ multiplex PCR. The table shows 13,000 to 15,000 clones, with over 55% occurring only once. The rearrangement joins TRBV7-9 to TRBJ2-7, with D maybe TRBD1 (6 bases). This receptor was taken from a woman between 45 and 65 years old in good health and CMV-seropositive. Sequencing was carried out using PBMCs. The CDR3 DNA reads as TGTGCCAGCAGCTTAGGGGACATCGTCCGCGAGCAGTACTTC. Translated: CASSLGDIVREQYF.